The 6 T cell receptor beta chains in this list originate from one sample, sequenced in a study of T-cell memory formation after mild COVID-19. TCRdb re-derived calls from the 5' RACE reads in MiXCR, one entry per CDR3 protein. The sample includes approximately 190,000 distinct CDR3 sequences, around 19% seen only once; the top ten take approximately 2.4%. What was sequenced was PBMCs or a T cell subset sorted from them (not recorded which). Receptor source: an adult woman who had mild COVID-19 (a few samples of this study predate the infection). Cell type and time point are not known.

This clonotype was seen only a few times. V and J are TRBV24-1 and TRBJ2-1; D not certain. This CDR3 contains 15 residues. The V gene's germline CDR1 is KGHDR and CDR2 SFDVKD. Trimming shortened V by 4 bases and J by 0 bases, and 9 bases separated the two germline ends. CDR3 region: CATSEGRRSYNEQFF. The DNA for the CDR3 is TGTGCCACCAGTGAGGGCCGGCGCTCCTACAATGAGCAGTTCTTC.

The V call is TRBV11-2, the J call TRBJ2-2, with 13 bases matching TRBD2. Germline CDR1 reads SGHAT; CDR2 reads FQNNGV. V gave up 4 bases and J gave up 3 bases; unmatched junction bases: 5. The length of the CDR3 is 17 residues. CDR3 sequence: CASSSLTSGGYTGELFF. The CDR3 DNA reads as TGTGCCAGCAGCTCACTGACTAGCGGGGGGTACACCGGGGAGCTGTTTTTT.

There are a few counts of this clonotype. The genes are TRBV30 and TRBJ2-5; D call uncertain. The CDR3 consists of 13 residues. CDR1 and CDR2 from the germline V gene are GTSNPN and SVGIG (reference sequence). Trimming took 0 bases from V and 5 from J, leaving 10 bases between them. CDR3 sequence (DNA): TGTGCCTGGAGTGTTAGTGACTTGGAGACCCAGTACTTC. It translates to CAWSVSDLETQYF.

The genes are TRBV5-1 and TRBJ2-3, with a tentative D call TRBD1 (6 bases). The CDR3 has 17 amino acids. The V gene lost 0 bases and the J gene lost 0 bases, with 14 bases spanning the gap. Looked up from germline, CDR1 is SGHRS and CDR2 is YFSETQ. The CDR3 sequence: CASSLAPTGFSTDTQYF. The CDR3 bases are TGCGCCAGCAGCTTGGCCCCCACAGGGTTTAGCACAGATACGCAGTATTTT.

This clonotype appeared a few times. The V and J genes are TRBV5-1 and TRBJ1-5; D perhaps matches TRBD1 (6 bases). The CDR3 totals 16 residues. V was clipped by 4 bases and J by 0 bases, with 14 bases between them. Per germline, CDR1 SGHRS and CDR2 YFSETQ. CDR3 sequence: CASSLGGQFSNQPQHF. The DNA of the CDR3 is TGCGCCAGCAGCCTTGGGGGACAATTTAGCAATCAGCCCCAGCATTTT.

This clonotype was seen at least ten times. The V call is TRBV12-3 or TRBV12-4, the J call TRBJ2-7; D uncertain. CDR3 length equals 12 residues. V was shortened by 3 bases and J by 3 bases, with 6 bases between the two germline ends. The CDR3, as DNA: TGTGCCAGCAGTTTGCTGGGCTACGAGCAGTACTTC. The encoded protein is CASSLLGYEQYF.